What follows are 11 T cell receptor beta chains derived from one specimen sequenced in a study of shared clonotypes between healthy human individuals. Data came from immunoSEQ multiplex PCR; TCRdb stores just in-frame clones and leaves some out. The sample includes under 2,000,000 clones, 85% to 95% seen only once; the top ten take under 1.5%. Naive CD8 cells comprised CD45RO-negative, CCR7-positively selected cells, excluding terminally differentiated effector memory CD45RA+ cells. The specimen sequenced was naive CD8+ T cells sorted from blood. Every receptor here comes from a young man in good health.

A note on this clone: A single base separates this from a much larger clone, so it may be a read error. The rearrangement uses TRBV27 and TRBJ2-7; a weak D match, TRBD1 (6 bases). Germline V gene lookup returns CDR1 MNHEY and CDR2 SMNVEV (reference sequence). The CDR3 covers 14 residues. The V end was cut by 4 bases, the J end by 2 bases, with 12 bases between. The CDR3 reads CASSSHWTAYEQYF. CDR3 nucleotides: TGTGCCAGCAGTTCTCACTGGACAGCCTACGAGCAGTACTTC.

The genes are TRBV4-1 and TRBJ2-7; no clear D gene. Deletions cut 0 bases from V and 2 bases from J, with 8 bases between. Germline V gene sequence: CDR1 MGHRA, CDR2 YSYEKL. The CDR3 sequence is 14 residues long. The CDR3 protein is CASSQDLRTYEQYF. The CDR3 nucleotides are TGCGCCAGCAGCCAAGATCTGCGCACCTACGAGCAGTACTTC.

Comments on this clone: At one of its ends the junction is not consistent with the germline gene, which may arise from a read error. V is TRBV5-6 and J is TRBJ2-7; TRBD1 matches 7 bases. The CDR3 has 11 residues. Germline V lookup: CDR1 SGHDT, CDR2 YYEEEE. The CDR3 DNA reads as TGTGCCAGCAGCTTGGTCGACAGGGTCCCCTTC. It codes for CASSLVDRVPF.

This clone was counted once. The chain's CDR3 is CASSYSPGPGDTIYF. The CDR3 DNA reads as TGTGCCAGCAGTTACTCGCCGGGGCCCGGTGACACCATATATTTT. The chain has TRBV6-5 and TRBJ1-3; TRBD1 might be the D (5 bases). Trimming removed 0 bases from V and 8 bases from J, with 14 bases in between. Germline V gene data show CDR1 as MNHEY and CDR2 as SVGAGI. The CDR3 length is 15 residues.

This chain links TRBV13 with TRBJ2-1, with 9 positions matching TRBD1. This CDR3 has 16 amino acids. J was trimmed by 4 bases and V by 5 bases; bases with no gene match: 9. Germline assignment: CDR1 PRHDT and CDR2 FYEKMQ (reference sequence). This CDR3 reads CASSAAGTGIYNEQFF. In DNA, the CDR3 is TGTGCCAGCAGCGCGGCCGGGACAGGGATATACAATGAGCAGTTCTTC.

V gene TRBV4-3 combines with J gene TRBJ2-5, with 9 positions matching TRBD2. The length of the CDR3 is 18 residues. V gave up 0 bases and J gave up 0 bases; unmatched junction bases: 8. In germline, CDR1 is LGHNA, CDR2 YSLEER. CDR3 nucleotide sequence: TGCGCCAGCAGCCAAGATATTACTAGCGGGTGGTACCAAGAGACCCAGTACTTC. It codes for CASSQDITSGWYQETQYF.

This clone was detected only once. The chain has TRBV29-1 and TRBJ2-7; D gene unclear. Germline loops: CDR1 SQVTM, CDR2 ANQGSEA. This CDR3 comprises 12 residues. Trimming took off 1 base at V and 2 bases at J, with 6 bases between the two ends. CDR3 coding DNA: TGCAGCGTTGAAGGGCAAACCTACGAGCAGTACTTC. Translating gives CSVEGQTYEQYF.

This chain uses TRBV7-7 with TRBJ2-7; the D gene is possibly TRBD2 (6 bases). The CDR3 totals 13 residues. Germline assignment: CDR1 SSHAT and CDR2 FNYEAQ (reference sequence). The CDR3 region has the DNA TGTGCTCCTAGCGCTGGCAGGCCCTACGAGCAGTACTTC. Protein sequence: CAPSAGRPYEQYF.

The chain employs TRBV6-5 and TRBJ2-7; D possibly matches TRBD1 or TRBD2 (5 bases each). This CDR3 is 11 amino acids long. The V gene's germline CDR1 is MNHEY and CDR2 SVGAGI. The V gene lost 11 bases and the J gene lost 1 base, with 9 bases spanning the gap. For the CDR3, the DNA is TGTGCCGGGGGTAGGTCCTACGAGCAGTACTTC. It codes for CAGGRSYEQYF.

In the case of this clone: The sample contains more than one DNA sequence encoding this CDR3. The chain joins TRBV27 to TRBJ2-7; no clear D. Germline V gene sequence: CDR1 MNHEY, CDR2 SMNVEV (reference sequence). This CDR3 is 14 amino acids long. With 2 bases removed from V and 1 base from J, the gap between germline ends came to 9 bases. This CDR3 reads CASSLLGRSYEQYF. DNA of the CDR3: TGTGCCAGCAGTTTACTAGGCAGATCCTACGAGCAGTACTTC.

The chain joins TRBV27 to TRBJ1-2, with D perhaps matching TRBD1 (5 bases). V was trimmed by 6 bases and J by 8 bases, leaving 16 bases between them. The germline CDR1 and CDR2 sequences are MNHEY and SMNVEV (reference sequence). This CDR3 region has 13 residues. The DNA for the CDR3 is TGTGCCAGCAGCAGCCGGGACTCTCGAGGCTACACCTTC. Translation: CASSSRDSRGYTF.